This is a list of T cell receptor beta chains from one sample in a study of breast tumors, draining lymph nodes, adjacent tissues. TCRdb re-derived calls from the multiplex PCR reads in MiXCR, one entry per CDR3 protein. The data show fewer than 200,000 distinct CDR3 sequences, approximately 33% seen once. The source material was axillary lymph node tissue. These TCRs come from a female donor with breast cancer. Some clones in this sample may be carry-over from other donors' samples. CDR3s include the opening cysteine and the closing phenylalanine or tryptophan. Fields, in order: J gene, D gene, clone size, V gene, CDR3 DNA, CDR3 protein. D genes are given only for firm matches. A clone size is listed for some rows: how often the clone was seen (once, few, many), or a class if it is expanded.

>TRBJ2-3|NA|NA|TRBV6-5
TGTGCCAGCAGTCACTCTCAGGGAGGATTTGGAGATACGCAGTATTTT
CASSHSQGGFGDTQYF
>TRBJ2-3|TRBD2|many|TRBV12-5
TGTGCTAGTGGTTTGGGACTAGCGGGGGGTGCAGATACGCAGTATTTT
CASGLGLAGGADTQYF
>TRBJ2-5|NA|many|TRBV20-1
TGCAGTGCGACGCGTGCTACTTCACAAGAGACCCAGTACTTC
CSATRATSQETQYF
>TRBJ2-1|TRBD2|many|TRBV4-1
TGCGCCAGCAGCCAAGTTTGGACTAGCGGGCACAATGAGCAGTTCTTC
CASSQVWTSGHNEQFF
>TRBJ1-6|TRBD1|many|TRBV5-6
TGTGCCAGCAGCACGAACAGGGGGCTCTCGGGTAATTCACCCCTCCACTTT
CASSTNRGLSGNSPLHF
>TRBJ2-1|TRBD2|NA|TRBV7-2
TGTGCCAGCAGCCCCGTGGCGGGAGGGTGGGGCAATGAGCAGTTCTTC
CASSPVAGGWGNEQFF
>TRBJ2-2|TRBD2|NA|TRBV27
TGTGCCAGCAGCCACGGGGGGGGACCGGGACGGGCCGGGGAGCTGTTTTTT
CASSHGGGPGRAGELFF
>TRBJ2-7|TRBD1|many|TRBV11-2
TGTGCCAGCAGCCCACAACCGGGACAGGGGTTGGGAGCTTCCTACGAGCAGTACTTC
CASSPQPGQGLGASYEQYF
>TRBJ2-1|TRBD2|many|TRBV5-1
TGCGCCAGCAGCTTGGGACTAGCTATTGCTGAGCAGTTCTTC
CASSLGLAIAEQFF
>TRBJ2-7|TRBD2|many|TRBV20-1
TGCAGTGCTAGCTCTTCTAGCGGGGGTACCTACGAGCAGTACTTC
CSASSSSGGTYEQYF
>TRBJ2-3|TRBD2|many|TRBV6-4
TGTGCCAGCAGTGATGGTAGCGGGGGTGCAGATACGCAGTATTTT
CASSDGSGGADTQYF
>TRBJ2-1|TRBD2|many|TRBV7-8
TGTGCCAGCAGCTTAGCCCCTCGAGCGGGAGGTTGGGAGCAGTTCTTC
CASSLAPRAGGWEQFF
>TRBJ2-1|TRBD2|many|TRBV10-3
TGTGCCATCAGTGAGGGGGCTAGCGGGACCCTTAACAATGAGCAGTTCTTC
CAISEGASGTLNNEQFF
>TRBJ2-7|NA|NA|TRBV27
TGTGCCAGCAGTACTTCCTACGAGCAGTACTTC
CASSTSYEQYF
>TRBJ2-5|NA|NA|TRBV6-5
TGTGCCAGCAGTTACTCCCGGGACTCCGGAAGCAGGGTGAACAGAGAGACCCAGTACTTC
CASSYSRDSGSRVNRETQYF